A single sample is the source of the 26 T cell receptor beta chains below, sequenced in a study of regulatory T cells in long-lasting Graves disease. Researchers made TCR beta libraries by using iRepertoire HTBI primers and running Arm-PCR on CDR3 regions. A single record per CDR3 protein comes from TCRdb applying MiXCR to the multiplex PCR reads. The top ten clones hold about 12% of a sample with more than 400,000 distinct CDR3 sequences, around 15% of them seen once. The time point here: newly diagnosed GD, antithyroid drugs for less than 3 months. RNA from PBMCs was the source of the TCR library. The same sample was also studied in work on T cells in Graves' hyperthyroidism and ophthalmopathy.

The sample consisted of peripheral blood mononuclear cells (PBMCs), taken at new diagnosis, from a patient treated with antithyroid drugs. These receptors originate from a man in his forties with Graves disease.

This clonotype occurred many times. V gene TRBV6-1 combines with J gene TRBJ1-5; D is undetermined. V was trimmed by 0 bases and J by 6 bases, leaving 6 bases between them. The length of the CDR3 is 13 residues. Germline V gene data show CDR1 as MNHNS and CDR2 as SASEGT. CDR3 nucleotides: TGTGCCAGCAGTGAAGCAGACATTCAGCCCCAGCATTTT. Its protein is CASSEADIQPQHF.

This clonotype was counted only a few times. The V call is TRBV28, the J call TRBJ2-1; D tentatively reads TRBD1 or TRBD2 (5 bases each). Germline values: CDR1 MDHEN, CDR2 SYDVKM. The CDR3 contains 14 residues. The V end lost 5 bases, the J end lost 2 bases, and 10 bases lay between the germline ends. The CDR3 DNA reads TGTGCCAGCAGTCAGGGAGTCCCCTACAATGAGCAGTTCTTC. As protein: CASSQGVPYNEQFF.

The sample holds many counts of this clonotype. This chain's CDR3 is CASSRLGDTEAFF. DNA for the CDR3: TGTGCCAGCAGCAGGCTGGGAGACACTGAAGCTTTCTTT. The chain has TRBV11-2 and TRBJ1-1, with D hard to call. This CDR3 is 13 amino acids long. The V gene lost 5 bases and the J gene lost 3 bases, with 10 bases spanning the gap. The germline CDR1 and CDR2 sequences are SGHAT and FQNNGV.

The sample holds a few counts of this clonotype. The V gene is TRBV19, the J gene TRBJ2-1, with 8 nucleotides matching TRBD2. The CDR3 contains 16 residues. Per germline, CDR1 LNHDA and CDR2 SQIVND (reference sequence). The V gene end was trimmed by 8 bases and the J gene end by 0 bases; junction bases not matched to a gene: 9. CDR3 bases: TGTGCCAGTTCTGCGGGGGGCCTACGCTCCTACAATGAGCAGTTCTTC. Amino acid sequence: CASSAGGLRSYNEQFF. The variable domain in full, completed from reference TRBV19 and TRBJ2-1, reads DGGITQSPKYLFRKEGQNVTLSCEQNLNHDAMYWYRQDPGQGLRLIYYSQIVNDFQKGDIAEGYSVSREKKESFPLTVTSAQKNPTAFYLCASSAGGLRSYNEQFFGPGTRLTVL.

This clonotype has ten or more counts. The V and J genes are TRBV2 and TRBJ2-3, with 7 bases aligning to TRBD1. This CDR3 has 14 residues. From germline, CDR1 is SNHLY and CDR2 FYNNEI. Trimming took 4 bases from V and 3 from J; bases not matched to a gene: 4. Here the CDR3 DNA reads TGTGCCAGCAGTGTCAACAGGGGTACAGATACGCAGTATTTT. This codes for CASSVNRGTDTQYF.

This clonotype was seen a few times. The chain employs TRBV29-1 and TRBJ1-2; the match to TRBD1 covers 8 bases. The CDR3 sequence is 14 residues long. CDR1 SQVTM and CDR2 ANQGSEA come from the germline V gene. The CDR3 DNA reads TGCAGTGGGACAGGCCCCGGAAAGGGCTATGGCTACACCTTC. As protein: CSGTGPGKGYGYTF. The full variable domain, with the rest looked up from reference TRBV29-1 and TRBJ1-2, is SAVISQKPSRDICQRGTSLTIQCQVDSQVTMMFWYRQQPGQSLTLIATANQGSEATYESGFVIDKFPISRPNLTFSTLTVSNMSPEDSSIYLCSGTGPGKGYGYTFGSGTRLTVV.

The chain employs TRBV28 and TRBJ2-3; tentatively, D is TRBD2 (5 bases). Germline CDR1 is MDHEN and CDR2 is SYDVKM. The CDR3 has 14 amino acids. The V end was cut by 4 bases, the J end by 9 bases, with 17 bases between. The CDR3 DNA sequence: TGTGCCAGCAGTTCTGCGGGCTCCAGCGGAACGCAGTATTTT. Translated: CASSSAGSSGTQYF.

CDR3 residues: CATSDHRQGLSTDTQYF. CDR3 coding DNA: TGTGCCACCAGTGACCACCGTCAGGGGCTAAGCACAGATACGCAGTATTTT. The J gene is TRBJ2-3, the V gene TRBV24-1; D is possibly TRBD1 (6 bases). The CDR3 spans 17 residues. The V gene's germline CDR1 is KGHDR and CDR2 SFDVKD. V was clipped by 4 bases and J by 0 bases, with 16 bases between them.

This clonotype has at least ten counts. The V call is TRBV7-9, the J call TRBJ2-2; D remains unclear. The CDR3 runs to 14 residues. V shed 5 bases and J shed 7 bases, with 14 bases lying between them. Per germline, CDR1 SEHNR and CDR2 FQNEAQ (reference sequence). The CDR3 loop is CASSRTSTIGELFF. The CDR3 nucleotides read TGTGCCAGCAGCCGGACCAGTACCATCGGGGAGCTGTTTTTT.

This clonotype appeared many times. The rearrangement links TRBV2 to TRBJ2-1; TRBD2 matches at 11 bases. This CDR3 comprises 15 residues. Germline-derived CDR1 and CDR2 are SNHLY and FYNNEI. J was trimmed by 1 base and V by 6 bases; bases with no gene match: 2. CDR3 sequence: CASRRLAGSYNEQFF. The CDR3 DNA reads as TGTGCCAGCAGACGACTAGCGGGGTCCTACAATGAGCAGTTCTTC.

The chain employs TRBV20-1 and TRBJ2-7, with TRBD1 matching 7 bases. The CDR3 runs to 13 residues. V lost 0 bases and J lost 2; bases outside the gene matches: 1. CDR1 is DFQATT, CDR2 SNEGSKA, per germline (reference sequence). The CDR3 region has the DNA TGCAGTGCTAGAGACGGGACAGCCTACGAGCAGTACTTC. The encoded protein is CSARDGTAYEQYF.

In its sample, this clonotype was seen a few times. This sequence may be a read error, since a much larger clone differs from it by one base. The chain carries TRBV7-8 and TRBJ2-3; 7 bases line up with TRBD2. Germline V lookup: CDR1 SGHVS, CDR2 FQNEAQ. The CDR3 consists of 17 residues. CDR3 sequence (DNA): TGTGCCAGCAGCTTAGCGTGGACGGGGAGGGTCCCAGATACGCAGTGTTTT. Amino acid sequence: CASSLAWTGRVPDTQCF.

This clonotype showed up many times. The chain combines TRBV11-2 with TRBJ1-1, with 8 bases matching TRBD1. Germline V gene lookup returns CDR1 SGHAT and CDR2 FQNNGV. The CDR3 covers 14 residues. The ends lost 3 bases at V and 5 bases at J; junction bases unmatched: 5. The CDR3 here is CASSFGTGRTEAFF. DNA for the CDR3: TGTGCCAGCAGCTTCGGGACAGGTCGTACTGAAGCTTTCTTT.

This clonotype was seen many times. This chain links TRBV27 with TRBJ2-1; 7 bases fit TRBD2. The CDR3 is 17 amino acids. The junction had 17 bases not matched to a gene; V was cut back by 4 bases and J by 8 bases. CDR1 is MNHEY and CDR2 is SMNVEV in the germline V gene (reference sequence). The CDR3 bases are TGTGCCAGCAGTTCCCGACTAGCCACCTACCGCGTGGATGAGCAGTTCTTC. Its translation: CASSSRLATYRVDEQFF.

This clonotype was seen repeatedly, ten times or more. The chain combines TRBV12-3 or TRBV12-4 with TRBJ2-1; TRBD2 matches at 9 bases. The CDR3 consists of 18 residues. Unmatched junction bases numbered 14, after V lost 6 bases and J lost 2 bases. For the CDR3, the DNA is TGTGCCAGCAGCATAGCGGGAGAGCCAATAAAAACCTACAATGAGCAGTTCTTC. This translates into CASSIAGEPIKTYNEQFF.

A few counts support this clonotype. The chain carries TRBV30 and TRBJ2-3, with D unresolved. V lost 5 bases to trimming and J lost 8 bases, with 8 bases between them. The CDR3 totals 10 residues. Germline V gene data show CDR1 as GTSNPN and CDR2 as SVGIG (reference sequence). CDR3 sequence: CAWGMATQYF. DNA for the CDR3: TGTGCCTGGGGTATGGCTACGCAGTATTTT.

Many counts were recorded for this clonotype. The chain employs TRBV12-5 and TRBJ2-1; no firm D call. V dropped 8 bases and J dropped 1 base, with 15 bases sitting between them. Germline assignment: CDR1 LGHNT and CDR2 FRNRAP. The CDR3 spans 15 residues. This CDR3 reads CASRTGPVSYNEQFF. In nucleotides, the CDR3 is TGTGCTAGTAGAACCGGCCCGGTTTCCTACAATGAGCAGTTCTTC.

This clonotype was picked up many times. This chain joins TRBV28 and TRBJ1-2; TRBD1 aligns across 8 bases. This CDR3 is built from 13 residues. CDR1 is MDHEN and CDR2 is SYDVKM in the germline V gene. The V gene end was trimmed by 6 bases and the J gene end by 4 bases; junction bases not matched to a gene: 4. The CDR3 DNA is TGTGCCAGCAGCTTCGGACAGGGCTATGGCTACACCTTC. Protein sequence: CASSFGQGYGYTF.

The chain carries TRBV20-1 and TRBJ2-2; no definite D call. Germline V lookup: CDR1 DFQATT, CDR2 SNEGSKA (reference sequence). This CDR3 has 14 residues. V was pared by 0 bases and J by 6 bases, with 11 bases between. The CDR3 reads CSARDLGFAGELFF. For the CDR3, the DNA is TGCAGTGCTAGAGATCTTGGGTTCGCCGGGGAGCTGTTTTTT.

This clonotype was found many times. This chain joins TRBV28 and TRBJ2-5; 11 nucleotides line up with TRBD2. Germline trimming cut 4 bases from V and 4 bases from J; bases unmatched to any gene: 8. Germline lookup yields CDR1 MDHEN and CDR2 SYDVKM. The CDR3 totals 16 residues. The CDR3 protein is CASSSRLAGPRETQYF. CDR3 nucleotides: TGTGCCAGCAGTTCGCGACTAGCGGGACCTCGAGAGACCCAGTACTTC.

CDR3 protein: CASRTSGSSDTQYF. CDR3 bases: TGTGCCAGCAGGACTAGCGGGAGCTCTGATACGCAGTATTTT. This chain joins TRBV6-2 or TRBV6-3 and TRBJ2-3; the match to TRBD2 covers 12 bases. From germline, CDR1 is MNHEY and CDR2 SVGEGT. V was clipped by 6 bases and J by 6 bases; unmatched bases: 4. This CDR3 contains 14 residues.

The rearrangement joins TRBV28 to TRBJ2-1; D possibly corresponds to TRBD2 (11 bases). This CDR3 is built from 21 residues. Germline CDR1 and CDR2: MDHEN and SYDVKM. V lost 7 bases and J 5 bases, leaving 36 bases between the germline ends. The CDR3 sequence: CASIESTGGLTLAGVNNEQFF. CDR3 DNA sequence: TGTGCCAGCATCGAATCGACAGGGGGCCTAACACTAGCGGGAGTAAACAATGAGCAGTTCTTC.

This clonotype was observed many times. V gene TRBV9 combines with J gene TRBJ2-1; D perhaps matches TRBD2 (6 bases). Germline CDR1 and CDR2: SGDLS and YYNGEE. V gave up 3 bases and J gave up 2 bases, with 12 bases separating them. This CDR3 contains 15 residues. The chain's CDR3 is CASSASGGAYNEQFF. The CDR3 DNA reads as TGTGCCAGCAGCGCATCAGGAGGGGCCTACAATGAGCAGTTCTTC.

This clonotype was observed a handful of times. The V gene is TRBV20-1, the J gene TRBJ2-1; 12 positions agree with TRBD2. Trimming took 5 bases from V and 5 from J; bases not matched to a gene: 7. The CDR3 length is 15 residues. Germline values: CDR1 DFQATT, CDR2 SNEGSKA (reference sequence). CDR3 protein: CSAFTGLAGHNEQFF. DNA for the CDR3: TGCAGTGCTTTTACCGGACTAGCGGGACACAATGAGCAGTTCTTC.

This chain links TRBV9 with TRBJ2-7; D possibly corresponds to TRBD2 (6 bases). This CDR3 is 15 amino acids long. The germline CDR1 and CDR2 sequences are SGDLS and YYNGEE. V was cut by 2 bases and J by 0 bases, with 12 bases left in between. The CDR3 reads CASSVGGPPSYEQYF. The DNA for the CDR3 is TGTGCCAGCAGCGTTGGAGGGCCCCCCTCCTACGAGCAGTACTTC.

This chain joins TRBV20-1 and TRBJ1-5; D gene ambiguous. The CDR3 runs 14 residues. V lost 6 bases, J lost 1 base, and 13 bases lay in between. Germline V gene data show CDR1 as DFQATT and CDR2 as SNEGSKA (reference sequence). The DNA for the CDR3 is TGCAGTGCAAAACCAGTGGAGAGCAATCAGCCCCAGCATTTT. Translating gives CSAKPVESNQPQHF.